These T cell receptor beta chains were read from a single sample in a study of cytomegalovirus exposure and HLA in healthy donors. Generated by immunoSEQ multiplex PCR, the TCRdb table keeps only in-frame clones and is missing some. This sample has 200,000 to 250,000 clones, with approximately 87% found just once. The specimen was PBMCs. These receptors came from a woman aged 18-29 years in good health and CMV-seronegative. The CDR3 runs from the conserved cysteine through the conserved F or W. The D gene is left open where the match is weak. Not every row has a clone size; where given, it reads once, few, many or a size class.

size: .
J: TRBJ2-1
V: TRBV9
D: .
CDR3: CASSSTGSSSYNEQFF
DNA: TGTGCCAGCAGCTCGACGGGTTCTAGCTCCTACAATGAGCAGTTCTTC

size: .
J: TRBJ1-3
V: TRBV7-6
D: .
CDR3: CASSSLSLLGNTIYF
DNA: TGTGCCAGCAGCTCCCTGTCCCTGCTCGGAAACACCATATATTTT

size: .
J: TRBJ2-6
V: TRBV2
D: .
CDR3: CASSPPGAGANVLTF
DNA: TGTGCCAGCAGTCCCCCAGGGGCTGGGGCCAACGTCCTGACTTTC

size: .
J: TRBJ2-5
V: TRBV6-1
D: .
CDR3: CASTGRRPQYF
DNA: TGTGCCAGCACGGGCAGGAGGCCCCAGTACTTC

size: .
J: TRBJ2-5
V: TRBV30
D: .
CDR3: CAWSALETQYF
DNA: TGTGCCTGGAGTGCCCTGGAGACCCAGTACTTC

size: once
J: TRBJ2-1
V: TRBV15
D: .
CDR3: CATSRGGNDNEQFF
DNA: TGTGCCACCAGCAGAGGGGGAAATGACAATGAGCAGTTCTTC

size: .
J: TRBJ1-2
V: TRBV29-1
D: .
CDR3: CSVGRDQGRNGYTF
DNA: TGCAGCGTTGGCCGAGACCAGGGACGGAATGGCTACACCTTC

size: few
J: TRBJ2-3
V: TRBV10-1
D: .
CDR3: CASRYKTGSYNTQYF
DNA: TGCGCCAGCAGGTATAAGACAGGATCCTATAATACGCAGTATTTT

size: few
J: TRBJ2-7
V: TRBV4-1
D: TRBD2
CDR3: CASSLGLAGVNEQYF
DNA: TGCGCCAGCAGCCTGGGACTAGCGGGGGTAAACGAGCAGTACTTC

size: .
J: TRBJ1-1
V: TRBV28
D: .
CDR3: CASSSLYTEAFF
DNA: TGTGCCAGCAGTTCTTTATACACTGAAGCTTTCTTT

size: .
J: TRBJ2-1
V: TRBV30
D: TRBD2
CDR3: CAWGAGGLASNEQFF
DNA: TGTGCCTGGGGCGCGGGAGGCCTCGCTAGCAATGAGCAGTTCTTC

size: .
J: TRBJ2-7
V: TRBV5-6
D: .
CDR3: CASSLGGGSYEQYF
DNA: TGTGCCAGCAGCTTGGGAGGGGGCTCCTACGAGCAGTACTTC

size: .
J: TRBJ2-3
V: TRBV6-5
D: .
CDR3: CASRSRGSTDTQYF
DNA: TGTGCCAGCAGGTCCCGGGGAAGCACAGATACGCAGTATTTT

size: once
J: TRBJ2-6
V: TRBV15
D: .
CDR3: CATSRVQISGANVLTF
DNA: TGTGCCACCAGCAGAGTGCAGATCTCTGGGGCCAACGTCCTGACTTTC

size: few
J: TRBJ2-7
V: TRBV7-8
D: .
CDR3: CASSLGVGAGDEQYF
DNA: TGTGCCAGCAGCCTGGGGGTAGGGGCAGGGGACGAGCAGTACTTC

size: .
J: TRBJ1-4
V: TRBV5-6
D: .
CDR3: CASSLAGSSEKLFF
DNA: TGTGCCAGCAGCTTGGCAGGGAGTTCTGAAAAACTGTTTTTT

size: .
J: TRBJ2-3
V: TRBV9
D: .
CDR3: CASSVRVTDTQYF
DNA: TGTGCCAGCAGCGTGCGAGTCACAGATACGCAGTATTTT

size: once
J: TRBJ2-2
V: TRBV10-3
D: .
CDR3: CAIKTATGELFF
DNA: TGTGCCATCAAGACAGCCACCGGGGAGCTGTTTTTT

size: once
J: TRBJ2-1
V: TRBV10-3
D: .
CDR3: CAISEGTQQFF
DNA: TGTGCCATCAGTGAGGGGACCCAGCAGTTCTTC

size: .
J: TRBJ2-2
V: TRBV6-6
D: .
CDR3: CASNRDNTGELFF
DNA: TGTGCCAGCAACCGGGACAACACCGGGGAGCTGTTTTTT

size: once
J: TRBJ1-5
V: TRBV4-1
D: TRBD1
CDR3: CASSQGAPGQGINQPQHF
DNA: TGCGCCAGCAGCCAAGGGGCCCCGGGACAGGGAATTAATCAGCCCCAGCATTTT

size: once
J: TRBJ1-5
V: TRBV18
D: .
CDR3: CASSPGGGSLQPQHF
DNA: TGTGCCAGCTCACCGGGTGGGGGCTCACTACAGCCCCAGCATTTT

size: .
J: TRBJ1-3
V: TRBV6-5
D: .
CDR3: CASSRGLSSGNTIYF
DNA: TGTGCCAGCAGCCGGGGACTGAGCTCTGGAAACACCATATATTTT

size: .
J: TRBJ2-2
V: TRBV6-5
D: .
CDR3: CASSRQPNTGELFF
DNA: TGTGCCAGCAGCCGACAGCCTAACACCGGGGAGCTGTTTTTT

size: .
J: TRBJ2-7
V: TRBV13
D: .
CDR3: CASSLQGMTYEQYF
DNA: TGTGCCAGCAGCTTACAGGGTATGACCTACGAGCAGTACTTC

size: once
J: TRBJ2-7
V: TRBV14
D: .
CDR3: CASSAPNRRQYF
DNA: TGTGCCAGCAGCGCCCCAAACAGGAGGCAGTACTTC

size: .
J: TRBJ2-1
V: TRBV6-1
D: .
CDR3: CASTGVEGSAEQFF
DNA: TGTGCCAGCACCGGAGTAGAGGGGTCGGCTGAGCAGTTCTTC

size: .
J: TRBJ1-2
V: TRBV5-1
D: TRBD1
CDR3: CASSPRQGARNYGYTF
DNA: TGCGCCAGCAGCCCCAGACAGGGGGCACGAAACTATGGCTACACCTTC

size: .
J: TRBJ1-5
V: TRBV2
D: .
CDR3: CASRILNQPQHF
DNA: TGTGCCAGTAGAATCCTGAATCAGCCCCAGCATTTT

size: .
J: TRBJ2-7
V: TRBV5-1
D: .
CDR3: CASSLGVYSSYEQYF
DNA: TGCGCCAGCAGCTTGGGTGTGTACTCCTCCTACGAGCAGTACTTC

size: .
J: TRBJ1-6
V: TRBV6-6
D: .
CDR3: CASSYQAWGSPLHF
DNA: TGTGCCAGCAGTTACCAGGCTTGGGGTTCACCCCTCCACTTT

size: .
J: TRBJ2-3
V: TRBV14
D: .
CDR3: CASSQNQGHTDTQYF
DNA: TGTGCCAGCAGCCAAAATCAGGGGCACACAGATACGCAGTATTTT

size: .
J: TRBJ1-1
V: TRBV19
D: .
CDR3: CASRGGPEAFF
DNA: TGTGCCAGTAGGGGCGGCCCTGAAGCTTTCTTT

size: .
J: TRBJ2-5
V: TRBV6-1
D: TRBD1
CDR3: CASRGQGLTQETQYF
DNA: TGTGCCAGCAGGGGACAGGGGCTAACCCAAGAGACCCAGTACTTC

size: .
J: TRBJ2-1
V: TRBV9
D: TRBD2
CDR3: CASSASGSSDNEQFF
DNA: TGTGCCAGCAGCGCAAGCGGGAGCAGTGACAATGAGCAGTTCTTC

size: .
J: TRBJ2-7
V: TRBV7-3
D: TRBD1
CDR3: CASSRTGTGEYEQYF
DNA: TGTGCCAGCAGCCGGACCGGGACAGGGGAATACGAGCAGTACTTC

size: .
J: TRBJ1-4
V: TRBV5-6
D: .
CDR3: CASSLGRRQEKLFF
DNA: TGTGCCAGCAGCCTGGGGCGCAGACAAGAAAAACTGTTTTTT

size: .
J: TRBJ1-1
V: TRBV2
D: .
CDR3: CASSVGNTEAFF
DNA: TGTGCCAGCAGTGTCGGGAACACTGAAGCTTTCTTT

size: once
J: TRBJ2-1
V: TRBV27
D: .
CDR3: CASSSGSDNSYNEQFF
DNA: TGTGCCAGCAGTTCCGGGAGCGATAACTCCTACAATGAGCAGTTCTTC

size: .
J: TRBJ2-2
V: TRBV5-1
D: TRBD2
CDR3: CASSLVRGGATGELFF
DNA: TGCGCCAGCAGCTTGGTCCGGGGGGGCGCCACCGGGGAGCTGTTTTTT

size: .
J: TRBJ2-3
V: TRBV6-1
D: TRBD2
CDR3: CATLLAGAADTQYF
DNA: TGTGCCACCCTTCTAGCGGGGGCCGCAGATACGCAGTATTTT

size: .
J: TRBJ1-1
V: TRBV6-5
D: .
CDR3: CASIDTLNTEAFF
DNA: TGTGCCAGCATCGACACATTGAACACTGAAGCTTTCTTT

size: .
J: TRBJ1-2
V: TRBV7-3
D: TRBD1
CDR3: CASSSTGGNGGYTF
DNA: TGTGCCAGCAGTTCGACAGGGGGAAACGGTGGCTACACCTTC

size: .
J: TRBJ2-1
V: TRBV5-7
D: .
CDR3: CASSLGTPIYPNEQFF
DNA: TGTGCCAGCAGCCTGGGGACACCGATATACCCCAATGAGCAGTTCTTC

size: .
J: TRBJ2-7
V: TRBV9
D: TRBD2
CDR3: CASSVGGGTTLQQYF
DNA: TGTGCCAGCAGCGTAGGAGGAGGGACTACCCTGCAGCAGTACTTC

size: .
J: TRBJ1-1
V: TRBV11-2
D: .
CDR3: CASSLRPTRRAEAFF
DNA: TGTGCCAGCAGCTTAAGGCCCACAAGGAGGGCTGAAGCTTTCTTT

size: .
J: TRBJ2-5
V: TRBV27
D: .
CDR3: CASSPRSDRETQYF
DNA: TGTGCCAGCAGTCCCAGGTCCGACCGGGAGACCCAGTACTTC

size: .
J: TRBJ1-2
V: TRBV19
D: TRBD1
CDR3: CASSPGQGNYGYTF
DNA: TGTGCCAGTAGTCCGGGACAGGGCAACTATGGCTACACCTTC

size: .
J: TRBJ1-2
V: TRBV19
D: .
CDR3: CASRTDSTSFYGYTF
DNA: TGTGCCAGTCGGACGGATTCCACGTCTTTCTATGGCTACACCTTC

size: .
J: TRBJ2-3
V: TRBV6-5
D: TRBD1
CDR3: CASSRQGLTDTQYF
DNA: TGTGCCAGCAGTCGACAGGGGCTGACAGATACGCAGTATTTT

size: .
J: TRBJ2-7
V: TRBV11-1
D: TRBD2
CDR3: CASSSSGYEQYF
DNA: TGTGCCAGCAGCTCTAGCGGCTACGAGCAGTACTTC

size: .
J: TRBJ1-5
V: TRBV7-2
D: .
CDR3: CASSLHRDSQPQHF
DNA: TGTGCCAGCAGCCTCCACAGGGATAGCCAGCCCCAGCATTTT

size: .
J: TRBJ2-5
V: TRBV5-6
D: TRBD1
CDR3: CASRRQGLQETQYF
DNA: TGTGCCAGCAGAAGACAGGGGCTTCAAGAGACCCAGTACTTC